These 5 T cell receptor beta chains came from one sample sequenced in a study of blood T cells in healthy people across ages. A second PCR of roughly 7 to 11 cycles used a sample-barcoded 5' primer and a J-beta primer mix. One entry per CDR3 protein results from TCRdb running MiXCR on the 5' RACE reads. The sample records 760,000 or so distinct CDR3 sequences, around 25% being singletons. This sample was shared with a second study, whose subject was T cells of mothers and their children.

The sequenced sample consisted of blood. These receptors were obtained from a boy younger than 18 in good health.

This clonotype was seen a handful of times. V gene TRBV14 combines with J gene TRBJ2-5, with TRBD2 identical over 9 bases. The end of the DNA fits TRBJ2-7 better, so the J call may be wrong. The CDR3 consists of 13 residues. Germline CDR1 and CDR2: SGHDN and FVKESK. CDR3 nucleotides: TGTGCCAGCAGTCGGACTAGCGCCCACGAGCAGTACTTC. Its protein is CASSRTSAHEQYF.

V usage is TRBV29-1 and J usage is TRBJ1-2, with D tentatively TRBD1 (5 bases). The CDR3 covers 15 residues. CDR1 is SQVTM, CDR2 ANQGSEA, per germline. V lost 6 bases, J lost 2 bases, and 19 bases lay in between. For the CDR3, the DNA is TGCAGCGTCCTCTCAGGCGGGGGACTCAACTATGGCTACACCTTC. It encodes CSVLSGGGLNYGYTF.

The CDR3 sequence is CAISDGANNEQFF. DNA of the CDR3: TGTGCCATCAGTGACGGGGCTAACAATGAGCAGTTCTTC. The chain is built from TRBV10-3 and TRBJ2-1, with D perhaps matching TRBD1 or TRBD2 (5 bases each). The length of the CDR3 is 13 residues. Germline values: CDR1 ENHRY, CDR2 SYGVKD. Deletions cut 3 bases from V and 5 bases from J, with 8 bases between.

The chain joins TRBV11-2 to TRBJ1-6; D is possibly TRBD1 (5 bases). V was cut by 5 bases and J by 0 bases, with 14 bases left in between. The CDR3 loop spans 17 amino acids. Germline lookup yields CDR1 SGHAT and CDR2 FQNNGV. The CDR3 DNA reads TGTGCCAGCAGCCGACAGACGCTGGGCTCCTATAATTCACCCCTCCACTTT. Translated: CASSRQTLGSYNSPLHF.

This clonotype has only a few counts. V gene TRBV9 combines with J gene TRBJ2-5; D may correspond to TRBD1 or TRBD2 (6 bases each). Trimming pared 2 bases from V and 1 base from J, leaving 12 bases between. The CDR3 length is 15 residues. Per the germline V gene, CDR1 is SGDLS and CDR2 is YYNGEE. The CDR3 is CASSVGGGSQETQYF. In DNA, the CDR3 is TGTGCCAGCAGCGTTGGAGGGGGATCCCAAGAGACCCAGTACTTC. Looking up the rest from reference TRBV9 and TRBJ2-5 gives the full variable domain: DSGVTQTPKHLITATGQRVTLRCSPRSGDLSVYWYQQSLDQGLQFLIQYYNGEERAKGNILERFSAQQFPDLHSELNLSSLELGDSALYFCASSVGGGSQETQYFGPGTRLLVL.